A selection of T cell receptor beta chains follows, all from one sample in a study of blood T cell repertoires in COVID-19. The repertoire was sequenced with immunoSEQ multiplex PCR; TCRdb's copy has only in-frame clones and lacks some. The top ten clones hold around 4.1% of a sample with tens of thousands of clones, approximately 80% of them seen once. Sequences were obtained from peripheral blood. These receptors originate from an older woman with acute or convalescent COVID-19. The CDR3 runs from the conserved cysteine through the conserved F or W. D genes are given only for firm matches. Where a row states a size, it is once, few, many or the class of an expanded clone; other rows omit it.

j_gene,v_gene,abundance,d_gene,CDR3aa,CDR3nt
TRBJ1-4,TRBV7-6,NA,NA,CASRDAGTEKLFF,TGTGCCAGCAGGGATGCCGGGACAGAAAAACTGTTTTTT
TRBJ2-1,TRBV7-8,NA,NA,CASSLDRQSNEQFF,TGTGCCAGCAGCTTAGATAGACAGAGCAATGAGCAGTTCTTC
TRBJ2-7,TRBV6-5,NA,NA,CASSYSRGASYEQYF,TGTGCCAGCAGTTACTCCCGGGGGGCCTCCTACGAGCAGTACTTC
TRBJ1-4,TRBV7-8,NA,TRBD1,CASTEVPGQDHEKLFF,TGTGCCAGCACAGAGGTGCCGGGACAGGACCATGAAAAACTGTTTTTT
TRBJ1-2,TRBV6-5,few,NA,CASSYHTESGNGYTF,TGTGCCAGCAGTTACCACACAGAGTCGGGGAATGGCTACACCTTC
TRBJ1-1,TRBV29-1,NA,TRBD1,CSVGTGSRTEAFF,TGCAGCGTGGGGACAGGGTCCCGTACTGAAGCTTTCTTT
TRBJ1-3,TRBV28,NA,NA,CASSFFDWSSGNTIYF,TGTGCCAGCAGTTTCTTCGACTGGAGCTCTGGAAACACCATATATTTT
TRBJ1-5,TRBV28,few,TRBD1,CASSNRRDSFSPGQPQHF,TGTGCCAGCAGCAATAGACGGGACAGCTTTAGTCCAGGTCAGCCCCAGCATTTT
TRBJ2-1,TRBV7-6,few,TRBD2,CASSLRLWAGGLNEQFF,TGTGCCAGCAGCTTACGACTATGGGCGGGAGGGCTCAATGAGCAGTTCTTC
TRBJ1-3,TRBV5-1,NA,TRBD1,CASRVGTGSGNTIYF,TGCGCCAGCAGGGTTGGGACAGGCTCTGGAAACACCATATATTTT
TRBJ1-5,TRBV18,NA,TRBD1,CASSPRQGSSSGQPQHF,TGTGCCAGCTCACCAAGACAGGGGTCCTCCTCGGGACAGCCCCAGCATTTT
TRBJ1-4,TRBV2,NA,NA,CASSEFRGPNEKLFF,TGTGCCAGCAGTGAATTTCGGGGTCCTAATGAAAAACTGTTTTTT
TRBJ2-1,TRBV4-1,few,TRBD2,CASSQDLAGGGSYNEQFF,TGCGCCAGCAGCCAAGATCTAGCGGGAGGGGGGTCCTACAATGAGCAGTTCTTC
TRBJ1-3,TRBV25-1,NA,NA,CASSDGQGTWGTIYF,TGTGCCAGCAGTGACGGGCAGGGGACGTGGGGCACCATATATTTT
TRBJ2-3,TRBV5-1,NA,TRBD2,CASSLWTSRTDTQYF,TGCGCCAGCAGCTTGTGGACTAGCCGAACAGATACGCAGTATTTT
TRBJ1-1,TRBV3-1/TRBV3-2,NA,NA,CASSQDRREAFF,TGTGCCAGCAGCCAAGATAGGAGGGAAGCTTTCTTT
TRBJ1-6,TRBV7-2,few,NA,CASSSDSPPRSNNSPLHF,TGTGCCAGCAGCTCAGACAGTCCGCCACGAAGTAATAATTCACCCCTCCACTTT
TRBJ1-2,TRBV3-1/TRBV3-2,NA,TRBD1,CASSVHGQGNYGYTF,TGTGCCAGCAGCGTTCACGGACAGGGCAACTATGGCTACACCTTC
TRBJ1-3,TRBV19,NA,TRBD1,CASSTTGTGSGNTIYF,TGTGCCAGTAGTACCACCGGGACAGGGTCTGGAAACACCATATATTTT
TRBJ2-7,TRBV3-1/TRBV3-2,NA,NA,CASSQGPTSSAYEQYF,TGTGCCAGCAGCCAGGGGCCCACATCCTCAGCCTACGAGCAGTACTTC
TRBJ2-3,TRBV12-5,NA,TRBD2,CASGLLAGGFDTQYF,TGTGCTAGTGGCTTACTAGCGGGAGGCTTTGATACGCAGTATTTT
TRBJ2-5,TRBV3-1/TRBV3-2,NA,NA,CASSQRQTQETQYF,TGTGCCAGCAGCCAACGACAGACCCAAGAGACCCAGTACTTC
TRBJ1-5,TRBV19,NA,TRBD1,CASSLGQGRSNQPQHF,TGTGCCAGTAGTTTGGGACAGGGCCGCTCCAATCAGCCCCAGCATTTT
TRBJ2-4,TRBV3-1/TRBV3-2,few,TRBD2,CASRGGIAKNIQYF,TGTGCCAGCAGGGGGGGGATAGCCAAAAACATTCAGTACTTC
TRBJ2-1,TRBV28,NA,NA,CASSPVGASGEQFF,TGTGCCAGCAGCCCCGTGGGGGCTAGCGGCGAGCAGTTCTTC
TRBJ1-1,TRBV2,NA,NA,CASSRRNRRNTEAFF,TGTGCCAGCAGTCGACGAAACAGGAGGAACACTGAAGCTTTCTTT
TRBJ2-1,TRBV7-6,NA,TRBD1,CASSRTGSGEQFF,TGTGCCAGCAGCCGGACAGGCTCAGGGGAGCAGTTCTTC
TRBJ1-6,TRBV9,once,NA,CASSVGGYNSPLHF,TGTGCCAGCAGCGTAGGAGGGTACAATTCACCCCTCCACTTT
TRBJ2-7,TRBV19,few,NA,CASSLQGLREQYF,TGTGCCAGTAGTCTGCAGGGGCTCAGGGAGCAGTACTTC
TRBJ2-7,TRBV6-5,NA,NA,CASSSIRTGIDYEQYF,TGTGCCAGCAGTTCCATAAGAACAGGGATAGATTACGAGCAGTACTTC
TRBJ2-2,TRBV3-1/TRBV3-2,NA,NA,CASSQVRTITGELFF,TGTGCCAGCAGCCAAGTCCGGACTATCACCGGGGAGCTGTTTTTT
TRBJ1-3,TRBV7-6,NA,TRBD1,CASSSRQGLGNTIYF,TGTGCCAGCAGCTCAAGACAGGGTCTTGGAAACACCATATATTTT
TRBJ2-3,TRBV15,once,TRBD2,CATTLLAGVTDTQYF,TGTGCCACTACGTTACTAGCGGGAGTGACAGATACGCAGTATTTT
TRBJ1-1,TRBV5-1,NA,NA,CASSFNGGQNTEAFF,TGCGCCAGCAGCTTTAACGGGGGGCAGAACACTGAAGCTTTCTTT
TRBJ1-1,TRBV28,NA,TRBD1,CASSLAWGPQGANTEAFF,TGTGCCAGCAGTTTAGCCTGGGGGCCACAGGGGGCAAACACTGAAGCTTTCTTT
TRBJ1-6,TRBV4-2,NA,NA,CASSQDWSDSPLHF,TGTGCCAGCAGCCAAGATTGGTCGGATTCACCCCTCCACTTT
TRBJ1-1,TRBV5-5,NA,TRBD1,CASSLAGSRGQGAFF,TGTGCCAGCAGCTTGGCCGGAAGCAGGGGGCAAGGAGCTTTCTTT
TRBJ1-1,TRBV28,NA,NA,CASIRRTGMNTEAFF,TGTGCCAGCATCAGGAGAACAGGGATGAACACTGAAGCTTTCTTT
TRBJ1-6,TRBV28,once,NA,CASSFSEGLYNSPLHF,TGTGCCAGCAGTTTCTCGGAGGGGTTGTATAATTCACCCCTCCACTTT
TRBJ1-2,TRBV4-2,NA,NA,CASSQAMSGSNYGYTF,TGTGCCAGCAGCCAAGCAATGAGCGGATCCAACTATGGCTACACCTTC
TRBJ1-4,TRBV30,NA,NA,CACQQYTNEKLFF,TGTGCCTGCCAACAGTATACTAATGAAAAACTGTTTTTT
TRBJ1-3,TRBV3-1/TRBV3-2,NA,TRBD1,CASSPRDRGNTIYF,TGTGCCAGCAGCCCCCGGGACAGGGGAAACACCATATATTTT